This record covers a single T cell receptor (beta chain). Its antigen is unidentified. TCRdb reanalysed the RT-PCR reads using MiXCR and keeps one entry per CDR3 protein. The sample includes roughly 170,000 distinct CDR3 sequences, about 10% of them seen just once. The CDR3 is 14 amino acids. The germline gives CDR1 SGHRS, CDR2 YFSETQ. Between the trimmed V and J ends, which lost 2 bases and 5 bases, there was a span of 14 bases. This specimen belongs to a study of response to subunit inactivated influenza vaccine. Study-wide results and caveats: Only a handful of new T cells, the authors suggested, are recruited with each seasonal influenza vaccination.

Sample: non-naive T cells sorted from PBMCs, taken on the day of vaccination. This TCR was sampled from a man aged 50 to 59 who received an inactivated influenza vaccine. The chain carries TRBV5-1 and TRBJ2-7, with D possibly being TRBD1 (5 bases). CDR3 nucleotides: TGCGCCAGCAGCTTAGGGGCAGGGAACCACGAGCAGTACTTC. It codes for CASSLGAGNHEQYF. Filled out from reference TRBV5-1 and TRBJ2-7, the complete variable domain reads KAGVTQTPRYLIKTRGQQVTLSCSPISGHRSVSWYQQTPGQGLQFLFEYFSETQRNKGNFPGRFSGRQFSNSRSEMNVSTLELGDSALYLCASSLGAGNHEQYFGPGTRLTVT.